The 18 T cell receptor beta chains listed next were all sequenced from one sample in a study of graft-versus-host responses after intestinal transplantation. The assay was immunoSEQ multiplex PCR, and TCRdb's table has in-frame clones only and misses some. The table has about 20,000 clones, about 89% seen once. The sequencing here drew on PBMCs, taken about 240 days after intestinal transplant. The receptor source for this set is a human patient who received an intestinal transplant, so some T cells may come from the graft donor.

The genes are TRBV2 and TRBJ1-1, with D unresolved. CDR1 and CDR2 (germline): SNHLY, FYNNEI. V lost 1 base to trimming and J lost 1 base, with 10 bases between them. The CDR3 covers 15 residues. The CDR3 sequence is CASSEVMDPNTEAFF. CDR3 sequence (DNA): TGTGCCAGCAGTGAAGTTATGGACCCGAACACTGAAGCTTTCTTT.

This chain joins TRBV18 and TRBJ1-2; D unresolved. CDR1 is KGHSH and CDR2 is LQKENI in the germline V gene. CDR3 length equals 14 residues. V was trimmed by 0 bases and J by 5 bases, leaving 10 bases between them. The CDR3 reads CASSPPADPYGYTF. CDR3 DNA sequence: TGTGCCAGCTCACCACCGGCGGATCCTTATGGCTACACCTTC.

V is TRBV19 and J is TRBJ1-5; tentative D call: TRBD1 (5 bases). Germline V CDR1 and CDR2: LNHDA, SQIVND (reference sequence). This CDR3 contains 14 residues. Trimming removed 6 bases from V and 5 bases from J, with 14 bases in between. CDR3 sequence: CASRIGTLDQPQHF. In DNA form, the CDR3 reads TGTGCCAGTAGAATCGGGACTTTGGATCAGCCCCAGCATTTT.

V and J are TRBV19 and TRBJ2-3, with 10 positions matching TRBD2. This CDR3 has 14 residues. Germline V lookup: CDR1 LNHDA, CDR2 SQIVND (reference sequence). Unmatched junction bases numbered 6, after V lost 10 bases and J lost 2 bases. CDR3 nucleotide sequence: TGTGCCACCTTAGCGGGGGGATACACAGATACGCAGTATTTT. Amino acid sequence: CATLAGGYTDTQYF.

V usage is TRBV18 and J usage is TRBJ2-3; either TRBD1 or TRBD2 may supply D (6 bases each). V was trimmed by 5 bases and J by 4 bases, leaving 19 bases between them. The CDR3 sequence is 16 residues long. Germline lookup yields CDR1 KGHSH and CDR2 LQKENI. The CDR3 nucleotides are TGTGCCAGCTCAAAGGGGGGCCAGGGTATTCCAGATACGCAGTATTTT. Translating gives CASSKGGQGIPDTQYF.

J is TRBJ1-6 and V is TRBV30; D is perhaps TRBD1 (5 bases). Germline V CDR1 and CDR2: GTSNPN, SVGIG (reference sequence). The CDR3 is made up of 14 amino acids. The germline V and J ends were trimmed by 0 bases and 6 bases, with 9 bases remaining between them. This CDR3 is CAWSVVQGNSPLHF. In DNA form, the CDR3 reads TGTGCCTGGAGTGTGGTGCAGGGTAATTCACCCCTCCACTTT.

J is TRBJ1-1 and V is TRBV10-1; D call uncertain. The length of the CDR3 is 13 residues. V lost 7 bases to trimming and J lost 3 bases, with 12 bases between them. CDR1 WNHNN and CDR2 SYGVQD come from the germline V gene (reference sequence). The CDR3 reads CASMRAGDTEAFF. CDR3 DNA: TGCGCCAGCATGAGGGCTGGGGACACTGAAGCTTTCTTT.

The CDR3 sequence: CASSRQGALTEAFF. The CDR3 nucleotides are TGTGCCAGCAGCCGCCAGGGGGCTCTCACTGAAGCTTTCTTT. The chain couples TRBV6-5 to TRBJ1-1; 8 bases line up with TRBD1. The germline gives CDR1 MNHEY, CDR2 SVGAGI. The CDR3 sequence is 14 residues long. V trimming: 6 bases; J trimming: 4 bases; junction bases outside the gene matches: 7.

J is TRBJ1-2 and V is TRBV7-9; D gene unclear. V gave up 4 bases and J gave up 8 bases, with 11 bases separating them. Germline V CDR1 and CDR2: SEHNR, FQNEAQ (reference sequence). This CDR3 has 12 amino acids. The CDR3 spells CASSSDAEGYTF. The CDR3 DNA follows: TGTGCCAGCAGCTCTGATGCGGAAGGCTACACCTTC.

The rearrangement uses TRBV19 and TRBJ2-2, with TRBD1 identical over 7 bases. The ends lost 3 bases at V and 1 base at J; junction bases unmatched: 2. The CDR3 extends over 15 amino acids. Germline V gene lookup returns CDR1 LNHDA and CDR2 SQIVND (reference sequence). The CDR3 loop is CASSMDRRNTGELFF. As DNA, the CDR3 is TGTGCCAGTAGTATGGACAGGAGGAACACCGGGGAGCTGTTTTTT.

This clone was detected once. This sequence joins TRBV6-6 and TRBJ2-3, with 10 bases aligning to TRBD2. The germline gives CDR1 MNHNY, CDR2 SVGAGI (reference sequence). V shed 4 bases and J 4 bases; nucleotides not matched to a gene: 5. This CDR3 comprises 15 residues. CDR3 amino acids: CASSSAGGRSDTQYF. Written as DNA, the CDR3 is TGTGCCAGCAGTTCAGCGGGGGGGCGGTCAGATACGCAGTATTTT.

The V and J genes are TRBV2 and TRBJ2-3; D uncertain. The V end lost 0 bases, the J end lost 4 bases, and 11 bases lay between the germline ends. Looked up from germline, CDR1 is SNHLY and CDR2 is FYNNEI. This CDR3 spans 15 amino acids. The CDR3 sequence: CASSEAGFVSDTQYF. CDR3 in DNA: TGTGCCAGCAGTGAAGCGGGTTTCGTTTCAGATACGCAGTATTTT.

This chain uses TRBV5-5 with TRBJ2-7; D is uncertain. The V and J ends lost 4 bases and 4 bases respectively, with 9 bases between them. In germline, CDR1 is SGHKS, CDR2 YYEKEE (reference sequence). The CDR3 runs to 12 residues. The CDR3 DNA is TGTGCCAGCAGCGTGGGGTGGTACGAGCAGTACTTC. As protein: CASSVGWYEQYF.

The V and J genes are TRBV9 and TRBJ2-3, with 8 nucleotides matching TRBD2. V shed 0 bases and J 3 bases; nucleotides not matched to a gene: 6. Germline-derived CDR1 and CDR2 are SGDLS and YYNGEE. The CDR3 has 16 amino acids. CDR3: CASSVAEIAGTDTQYF. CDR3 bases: TGTGCCAGCAGCGTAGCTGAAATAGCGGGGACAGATACGCAGTATTTT. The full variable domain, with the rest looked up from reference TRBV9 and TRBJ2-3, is DSGVTQTPKHLITATGQRVTLRCSPRSGDLSVYWYQQSLDQGLQFLIQYYNGEERAKGNILERFSAQQFPDLHSELNLSSLELGDSALYFCASSVAEIAGTDTQYFGPGTRLTVL.

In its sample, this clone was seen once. This CDR3 is CASSPKYRSTNEKLFF. The CDR3 nucleotides are TGCGCCAGCAGTCCGAAATATAGATCAACTAATGAAAAACTGTTTTTT. This chain uses TRBV23-1 with TRBJ1-4, with no clear D. TRBV23-1 is sorted into the ORF group, with uncertain function. Trimming left V 4 bases short and J 0 bases short, with 12 bases between. This CDR3 region has 16 residues.

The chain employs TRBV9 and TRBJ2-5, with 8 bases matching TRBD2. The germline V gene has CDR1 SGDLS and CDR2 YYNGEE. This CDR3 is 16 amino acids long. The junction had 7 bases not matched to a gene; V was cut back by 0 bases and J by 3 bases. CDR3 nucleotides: TGTGCCAGCAGCGTAGGCCTGCAAGCGGGGGAAGAGACCCAGTACTTC. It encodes CASSVGLQAGEETQYF. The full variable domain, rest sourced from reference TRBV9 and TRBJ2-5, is DSGVTQTPKHLITATGQRVTLRCSPRSGDLSVYWYQQSLDQGLQFLIQYYNGEERAKGNILERFSAQQFPDLHSELNLSSLELGDSALYFCASSVGLQAGEETQYFGPGTRLLVL.

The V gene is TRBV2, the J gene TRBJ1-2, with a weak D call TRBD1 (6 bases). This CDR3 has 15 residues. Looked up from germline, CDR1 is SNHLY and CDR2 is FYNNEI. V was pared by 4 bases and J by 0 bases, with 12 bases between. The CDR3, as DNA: TGTGCCAGCAGTGGGGAGACAGGAACTAACTATGGCTACACCTTC. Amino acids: CASSGETGTNYGYTF.

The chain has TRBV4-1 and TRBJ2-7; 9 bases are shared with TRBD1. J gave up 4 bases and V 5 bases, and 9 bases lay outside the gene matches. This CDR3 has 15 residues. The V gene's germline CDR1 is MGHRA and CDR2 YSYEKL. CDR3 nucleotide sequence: TGCGCCAGCAGCAAGGTCCGGGACAGGGAGTACGAGCAGTACTTC. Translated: CASSKVRDREYEQYF.